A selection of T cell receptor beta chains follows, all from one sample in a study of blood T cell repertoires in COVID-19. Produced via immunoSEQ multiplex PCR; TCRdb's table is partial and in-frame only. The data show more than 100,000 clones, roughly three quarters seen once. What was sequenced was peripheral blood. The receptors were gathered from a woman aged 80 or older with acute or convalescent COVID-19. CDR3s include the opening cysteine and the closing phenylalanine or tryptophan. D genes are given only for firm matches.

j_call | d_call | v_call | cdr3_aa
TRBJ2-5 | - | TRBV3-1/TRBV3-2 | CASSSLETQYF
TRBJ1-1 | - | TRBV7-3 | CASSLEMNTEAFF
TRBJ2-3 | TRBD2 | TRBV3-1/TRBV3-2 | CASSLLGSGRSDTQYF
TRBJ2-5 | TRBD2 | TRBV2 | CASSTSGVQETQYF
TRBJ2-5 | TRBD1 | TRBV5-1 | CASSPNQGAGETQYF
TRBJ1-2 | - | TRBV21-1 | CASSTQGVGYTF
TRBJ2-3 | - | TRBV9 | CASSVGGNAMYF
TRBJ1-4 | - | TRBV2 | CASSSLGVATNEKLFF
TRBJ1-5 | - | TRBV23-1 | CAGLEAVVGGNQPQHF
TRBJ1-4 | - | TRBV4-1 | CASSAPGRREKLFF
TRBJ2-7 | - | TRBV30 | CAYQAGSSYEQYF
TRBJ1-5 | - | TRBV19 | CASSEYHRASNQPQHF
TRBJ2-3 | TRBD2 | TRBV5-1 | CASSSLAGGPGDTQYF
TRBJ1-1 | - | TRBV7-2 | CASSLELGQNTEAFF
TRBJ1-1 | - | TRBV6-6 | CASSWAGEAFF
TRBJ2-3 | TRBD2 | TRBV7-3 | CASSGGGALTDTQYF
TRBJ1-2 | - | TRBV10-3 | CAINPRTADNYGYTF
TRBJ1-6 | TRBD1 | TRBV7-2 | CASSFQGTATQALHF
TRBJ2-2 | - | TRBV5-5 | CASSLLIGTGELFF
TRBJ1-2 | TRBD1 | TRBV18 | CASSPSQGAGYTF
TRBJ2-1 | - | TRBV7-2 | CASSQHRDNEQFF
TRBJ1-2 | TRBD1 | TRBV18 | CASSPRKAGGAGYGYTF
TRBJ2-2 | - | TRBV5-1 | CASSPGARATGELFF
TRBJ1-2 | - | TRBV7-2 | CASSLDGGGYGYTF
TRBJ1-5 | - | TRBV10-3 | CAISESRGVDGNQPQHF
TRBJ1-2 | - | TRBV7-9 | CASSVAGAIGYTF
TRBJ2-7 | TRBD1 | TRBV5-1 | CASSGTGTVYEQYF
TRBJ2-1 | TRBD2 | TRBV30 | CAWNSGVAYNEQFF
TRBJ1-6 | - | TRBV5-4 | CASSLFRDRFDSPLHF
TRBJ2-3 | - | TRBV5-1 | CASSLGQVPDTQYF
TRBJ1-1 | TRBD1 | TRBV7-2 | CASNRDRNTEAFF
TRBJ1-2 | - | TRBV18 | CASSPGPEGGYTF
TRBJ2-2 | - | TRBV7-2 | CASSLEGGMNTGELFF
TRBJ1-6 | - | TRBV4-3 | CASSLSGNSYNSPLHF
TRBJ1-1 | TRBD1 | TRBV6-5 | CASSRRDRATEAFF
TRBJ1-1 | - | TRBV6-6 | CASSTRVGRATEAFF
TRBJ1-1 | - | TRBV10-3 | CAIRGTLNTEAFF
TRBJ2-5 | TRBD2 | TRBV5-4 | CASSLGREGETQYF
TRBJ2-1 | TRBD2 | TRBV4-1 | CASSQGMTSALNNEQFF
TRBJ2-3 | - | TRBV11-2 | CASSPRGSNTQYF
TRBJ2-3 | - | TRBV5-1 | CASSLTLGVDTQYF
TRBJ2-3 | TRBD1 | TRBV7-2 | CASSSWGTGSTDTQYF
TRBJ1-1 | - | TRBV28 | CASLPLPARGNTEAFF
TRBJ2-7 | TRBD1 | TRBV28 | CASSPVDRANEQYF
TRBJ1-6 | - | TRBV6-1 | CASSAGTLRSSYNSPLHF
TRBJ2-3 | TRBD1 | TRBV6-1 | CASSEVWTGGLRDTQYF
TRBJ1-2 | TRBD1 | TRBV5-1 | CASSISGTGDGYTF
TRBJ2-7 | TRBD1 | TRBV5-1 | CASSWTGSSYEQYF
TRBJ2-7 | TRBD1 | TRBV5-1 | CASSLPLTGGIDEQYF
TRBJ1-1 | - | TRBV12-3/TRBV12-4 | CASSYKSETEAFF
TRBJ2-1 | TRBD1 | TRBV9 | CASSIRTGGIGEQFF
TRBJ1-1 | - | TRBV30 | CAWSGPREDTEAFF
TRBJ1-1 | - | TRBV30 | CAWSVQSVNTEAFF
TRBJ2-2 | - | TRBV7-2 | CASSLETRRELFF